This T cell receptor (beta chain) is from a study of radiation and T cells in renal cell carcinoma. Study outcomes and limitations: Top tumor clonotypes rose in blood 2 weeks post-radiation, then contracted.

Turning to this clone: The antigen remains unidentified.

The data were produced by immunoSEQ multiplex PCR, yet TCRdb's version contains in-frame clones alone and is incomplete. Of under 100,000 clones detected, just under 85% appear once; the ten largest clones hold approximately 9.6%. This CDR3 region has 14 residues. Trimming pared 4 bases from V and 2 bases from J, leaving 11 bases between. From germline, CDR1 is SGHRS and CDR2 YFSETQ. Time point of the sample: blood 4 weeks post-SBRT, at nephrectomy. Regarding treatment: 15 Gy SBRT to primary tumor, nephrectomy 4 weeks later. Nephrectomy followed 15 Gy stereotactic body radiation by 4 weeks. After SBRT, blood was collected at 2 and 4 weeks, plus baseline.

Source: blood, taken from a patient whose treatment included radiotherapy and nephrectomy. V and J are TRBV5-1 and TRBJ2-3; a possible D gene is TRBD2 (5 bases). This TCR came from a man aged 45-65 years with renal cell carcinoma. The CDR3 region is CASSRGLFTDTQYF. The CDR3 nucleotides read TGCGCCAGCAGCCGCGGACTGTTCACAGATACGCAGTATTTT.